This paragraph covers one T cell receptor beta chain sequence. This sample was taken from a study of CD8+ T cells in alopecia areata. Isolated RNA was reverse transcribed into cDNA used as the sequencing template. Sequencing used immunoSEQ multiplex PCR; TCRdb keeps in-frame clones, though not all of them. Here the sample spans 160,000 or so clones, around 50% being singletons. This sample comprised CD8+ T cells sorted from blood, obtained at week 0. The receptor was isolated from a human donor with alopecia areata.

In nucleotides, the CDR3 is TGTGCCAGCAGCGTAGGGGACAGTCGTTCGGATACGCAGTATTTT. Translated, it gives CASSVGDSRSDTQYF. The J gene is TRBJ2-3, the V gene TRBV9, with TRBD1 matching over 7 bases. Germline V gives CDR1 SGDLS, CDR2 YYNGEE. V lost 0 bases and J lost 6; bases outside the gene matches: 7. The CDR3 length is 15 residues.